This TCR beta chain is from a study of cytomegalovirus exposure and HLA in healthy donors (dated by TCRdb to the late 2010s). Regarding the research as a whole: An earlier analysis of around 600 of the donors reported 250 to 300 Gb of sequence data and 120 million or so unique TCR beta sequences from 190 million or so T cells. An early release that covered 500 to 800 HLA-typed donors contained around 300 gigabases of sequencing data and 65 million to 100 million unique TCR sequences. Among the roughly 400 genotyped donors, 81% belonged to the genetic ancestry cluster associated with self-reported Caucasian donors. The aim of the study was to test whether cataloging public T cell receptors could identify signatures of past pathogen exposure. Using immunosequencing, the study profiled T cell repertoires from about 650 subjects and related those repertoires to cytomegalovirus serostatus. Besides the first cohort of approximately 710 subjects, a separate validation cohort made up of 95 to 150 different subjects was used. To predict cytomegalovirus infection status, the study brought together high-throughput TCR immunosequencing, statistical association of individual TCRs with disease status, and machine learning. A later analysis re-analyzed previously published TCR beta repertoires from approximately 670 donors and added high-resolution HLA genotyping to study TCR occurrence patterns. The later analysis used no new phenotypic data to find candidate immune exposures, relying instead on TCR beta sequences and their occurrence across donors. An earlier analysis of 587 of the donors used high-throughput TCR beta sequencing to judge whether each TCR beta V gene segment behaved as functional or pseudogenic. Alongside the repertoire data, information on donor age, sex, ethnicity and CMV serostatus was compiled. A later genetic analysis used genome-wide SNP genotypes for about 65% of the 666 donors, treating that subset as a discovery cohort. All discovery cohort repertoires had been generated on a single sequencing platform. Class I and class II HLA loci were covered by the typing at four-digit resolution. The number of typed donors differed by locus: about 620-630 for A, B, C, DRB1 and DQB1; approximately 520 for DQA1; roughly 600 for DPA1; and 400 to 480 for DPB1. Because of strong linkage in the cohort, four or five DR-DQ haplotypes were treated as single units for association and clustering. On average, around 240,000 unique TCR beta nucleotide sequences were sequenced per donor among roughly 430 genotyped donors of the cohort, with around 19% of those sequences being non-productive. Study-level results and caveats: A cluster of highly shared sequence variants was judged likely to represent a technical artifact of the sequencing pipeline. According to a later analysis, most CMV-associated TCR beta chains appeared to be HLA-restricted, and the HLA associations seemed to be driven largely by CMV exposure. In a later analysis, HLA-associated TCR beta chains were found to be more clonally expanded and to have lower generation probabilities than equally common non-associated chains. The only immune exposure information available for the cohort was CMV serostatus. In vitro tests confirmed that a few of the cytomegalovirus-associated TCR beta chains recognize cytomegalovirus antigens. Because the 87-base-pair reads could not distinguish some IMGT-functional V segments, including TRBV6-2 and TRBV6-3, those segments were excluded. In a later analysis, the rate of TCR association differed among HLA loci, with DRB1 alleles having the most associated TCRs and HLA-C alleles having the fewest. Because counts were too low, under 20 rarely observed V segments, including chromosome 9 orphons, were left out of the earlier analysis of 587 of the donors. Linkage disequilibrium might explain the correlated functional status among segregating V segments, but an unknown experimental factor could not be excluded. A later analysis associated 15,000 or so TCR beta sequences with specific HLA alleles at a false discovery rate of 0.05. A further reported finding was that TCR beta sequences accurately predicted the HLA-A and HLA-B alleles for most subjects in the first cohort. According to a later genetic analysis, donors in an Asian-associated ancestry cluster had fewer N-insertions in productive TCRs than the approximately 700-donor mean. A later genetic analysis associated a missense DCLRE1C variant with V-gene and J-gene trimming of TCR beta chains, and an independent cohort replicated the association. The study listed 150 to 200 TCR beta chains as associated with cytomegalovirus. In this cohort, only TCR beta chains were sequenced, and detectable features were limited by the absence of alpha or paired-chain data. Strong co-occurrence of HLA alleles, especially DR and DQ, made assigning TCR associations to individual alleles difficult. In an earlier analysis of approximately 590 of the donors, most TCR beta V segments appeared in productive rearrangements about 90% or about 30% of the time, broadly matching IMGT annotations. HLA typing was unavailable for some donors at each locus, so association tests used only the typed subset. It was suggested by the authors that the approach could potentially be generalized to other disease states and immunological phenotypes. Most TCR sequences were seen in very few donors, while some public TCRs were found in many individuals. Several of the top co-occurrence clusters appeared to be linked to parvovirus B19, influenza, CMV and Epstein-Barr virus, according to a later analysis. In both the original and validation cohorts, the classifier was reported to diagnose cytomegalovirus status with high specificity and sensitivity. Roughly uniform sequencing depth across donors was assumed in presence/absence analyses, although this assumption may not hold.

Remarks on this clone: Its antigen has not been determined. The sample carries other DNA sequences with the same CDR3.

The cohort was made up of around 720 healthy bone marrow donors. Cohort members were all nominally healthy when sampled, although unrecorded immune exposures were likely present. The donor was CMV seronegative and belonged to the group of several hundred seronegative cohort members. A peripheral blood sample was provided by each donor, and peripheral blood mononuclear cells were used for TCR beta sequencing. The Qiagen DNeasy Blood Extraction Kit was used to extract genomic DNA from the blood cell samples. Inclusive of the bounding cysteine and phenylalanine, the CDR3 is 12 residues long. Only the CDR3 portion is preserved as DNA: 36 bases, with reading frame beginning at the first base. Deletion took 0 bases off V and 4 bases off J, with a span of 4 bases between the germline ends. The CDR1 and CDR2 encoded by the germline V gene (reference sequence) are LNHNV and YYDKDF. Libraries came from the immunoSEQ multiplex PCR assay. For the multiplex PCR, a mixture combining 60 forward primers for TCR Vbeta segments and 13 reverse primers for TCR Jbeta segments was used. Amplification of the CDR3 region of rearranged TCR beta genes was performed with a multiplex PCR assay on genomic DNA. The Illumina HiSeq System was used to sequence the amplified TCR beta libraries as 87-base-pair reads. In the paper's pipeline: A later analysis counted approximately 76 million unique TCR beta chains across the 666 repertoires, and roughly 10 million of these chains were shared by at least two donors. Raw reads were error-corrected and collapsed into unique sequences with a nearest-neighbor algorithm that merged closely related sequences to remove PCR and sequencing errors. V, D and J gene segments were assigned by aligning CDR3 sequences to IMGT reference sequences. For a sequence to be retained, at least a six-nucleotide match to both a V gene segment and a J gene segment was required. Rearrangements were called productive when the CDR3 lacked stop codons and stayed in frame with V and J; all others were non-productive. CDR3 was defined by IMGT convention, running from the second conserved V-encoded cysteine to the conserved J-encoded phenylalanine. In an earlier analysis of roughly 610 of the donors, sequences lacking an unambiguous match to a single V gene segment were excluded. An earlier analysis of fewer than 750 of the donors called V segments functional above 56.7% productive rearrangements and segregating when the between-donor standard deviation exceeded 5%. A statistical classification framework was developed to diagnose cytomegalovirus status using the catalog of TCR beta chain sequences. In a later analysis, TCR nucleotide sequences were compared against IMGT/GENE-DB human TR gene sequences so that V and J genes could be assigned. In a later analysis, CDR3 sequences and most-parsimonious VDJ recombination scenarios were assigned using the TCRdist pipeline. In a later analysis, each TCR beta chain was defined by its CDR3 amino acid sequence together with its V-gene family, and reads lacking a unique V-gene family were excluded. A later analysis removed over 500 highly shared, low-generation-probability nucleotide sequences to deal with suspected cross-contamination and a sequencing artifact. A later analysis calculated a clonal expansion index for each public chain from normalized within-repertoire ranks of inferred template counts. Generation probabilities in a later analysis came from a VDJ recombination model fitted to out-of-frame rearrangements, and those results were checked against IGoR. A later analysis scored TCR-TCR, TCR-HLA and TCR-CMV co-occurrence with hypergeometric tests, applying a repertoire-size bias correction to TCR pairs. In a later analysis, false discovery rates were estimated by permuting HLA or CMV assignments 20 times. A later analysis grouped co-occurring TCRs with DBSCAN, adding TCRdist sequence similarity when clustering within HLA-allele-positive subsets. Co-occurrence clustering excluded repertoires with fewer than 30,000 or more than 120,000 public chains, plus five with anomalous nucleotide sharing. Not all clones reach the TCRdb copy of this immuneACCESS table, which keeps in-frame sequences only. Checked studies attribute under half of the gap to unresolved V genes and leave the rest unexplained. The V and J calls and the clone size are those of that table, but D and trimming were determined from the DNA. The table kept for this sample lists some 130,000 clones. The leading ten clones occupy roughly 1.5% of the sample.

The chain joins TRBV15 to TRBJ2-7; the D gene is not confidently resolved. The receptor's source is a woman between 40 and 55 years old in good health and CMV-seronegative. Material: PBMCs. The nucleotide sequence is TGTGCCACCAGCAGAGACAGGTACGAGCAGTACTTC. Translated, this is CATSRDRYEQYF.